Below, one T cell receptor beta chain is given with its context. As yet, its antigen is unknown. Assay: immunoSEQ multiplex PCR; the TCRdb copy retains only in-frame clones and omits some. In the table there are around 30,000 clones, around nine tenths of which are singletons. This specimen comes from a study of a mutant IDH1 vaccine in newly diagnosed glioma. Time point indicated: week 47, end of study. Each dose delivered 300 ug of mutant IDH1 20-mer peptide subcutaneously with imiquimod. The CDR3 is 13 amino acids. Trimming stripped 4 bases from V and 4 bases from J, with 7 bases between. Germline assignment: CDR1 LNHDA and CDR2 SQIVND (reference sequence).

The source of this sequence is a young woman with glioma. The V and J genes are TRBV19 and TRBJ2-2, with TRBD2 as a possible D gene (5 bases). The sequencing used PBMCs, collected from a glioma patient whose treatment included an IDH1 peptide vaccine. The CDR3 region has the DNA TGTGCCAGTAGTAACCGGGGCACCGGGGAGCTGTTTTTT. As protein: CASSNRGTGELFF.